This T cell receptor (beta chain) was sequenced for a study of PD-1 blockade in classical Hodgkin lymphoma. Study-level points and caveats: Repertoire difference causes, possibly disease activity or prior therapy, remain undefined. When nivolumab was started under 1 year after ASCT, patients were excluded.

Assay: immunoSEQ multiplex PCR; the TCRdb copy retains only in-frame clones and omits some. In the table there are approximately 29,000 clones, roughly 75% of which are singletons. Trimming took 5 bases from V and 7 from J, leaving 19 bases between them. The CDR3 has 14 amino acids. The germline V gene has CDR1 SGHDT and CDR2 YYEEEE. The sample holds a few counts of this clone. The target antigen is unknown. Documented time point: cycle 4 day 1 (C4D1), after 6 weeks of nivolumab. Autologous stem cell transplantation was followed by relapse in every patient, and brentuximab vedotin exposure varied. The sequence was obtained from a human donor with classical Hodgkin lymphoma. The V and J genes are TRBV5-6 and TRBJ2-7; D gene ambiguous. The sequencing here drew on peripheral blood mononuclear cells (PBMCs), taken before the fourth cycle of nivolumab. CDR3 DNA sequence: TGTGCCAGCAGACACCTGTCCCGAATTGGGGAGCAGTACTTC. It yields the protein CASRHLSRIGEQYF.